These 18 T cell receptor beta chains share one sample of origin, sequenced in a study of T cells after yellow fever vaccination. MiXCR was run by TCRdb on the 5' RACE reads, yielding one entry per CDR3 protein. The sample carries 320,000 or so distinct CDR3 sequences, 8.1% recorded once. Sequencing was performed on PBMCs, taken 45 days after the first yellow fever vaccination. These receptors were collected from a man between 18 and 35 years old who received the YFV17D yellow fever vaccine.

This rearrangement joins TRBV5-1 to TRBJ2-7, with D possibly being TRBD1 or TRBD2 (5 bases each). The germline CDR1 and CDR2 sequences are SGHRS and YFSETQ. V shed 0 bases and J shed 0 bases, with 10 bases lying between them. This CDR3 has 15 residues. The CDR3, as DNA: TGCGCCAGCAGCTTGGAGGCAGGGAGCTCCTACGAGCAGTACTTC. Protein sequence: CASSLEAGSSYEQYF. The entire variable domain, with the rest obtained from reference TRBV5-1 and TRBJ2-7, is as follows: KAGVTQTPRYLIKTRGQQVTLSCSPISGHRSVSWYQQTPGQGLQFLFEYFSETQRNKGNFPGRFSGRQFSNSRSEMNVSTLELGDSALYLCASSLEAGSSYEQYFGPGTRLTVT.

This clonotype was recorded a few times. The chain employs TRBV11-2 and TRBJ2-7; no reliable D call. The CDR3 spans 11 residues. Trimming took off 7 bases at V and 5 bases at J, with 9 bases between the two ends. Germline V lookup: CDR1 SGHAT, CDR2 FQNNGV. The chain's CDR3 is CASNTWDEQYF. Here the CDR3 DNA reads TGTGCCAGCAACACCTGGGACGAGCAGTACTTC.

Only a few counts were recorded for this clonotype. The chain uses TRBV24-1 and TRBJ2-2, with 7 bases aligning to TRBD1. V dropped 0 bases and J dropped 4; count of bases not matched to a gene: 1. Germline V gene data show CDR1 as KGHDR and CDR2 as SFDVKD. The CDR3 loop spans 15 amino acids. DNA for the CDR3: TGTGCCACCAGTGATTTGAGGGGGCGCACCGGGGAGCTGTTTTTT. As protein: CATSDLRGRTGELFF.

The chain employs TRBV6-2 or TRBV6-3 and TRBJ2-5, with D unclear. CDR3 length: 19 residues. Trimming cost V 9 bases and J 0 bases, with 29 bases left between them. Looked up from germline, CDR1 is MNHEY and CDR2 is SVGEGT. The DNA for the CDR3 is TGTGCCAGAAGAGATCCACACGCAGAGATGACTCCTGACCAAGAGACCCAGTACTTC. Amino acids: CARRDPHAEMTPDQETQYF.

This clonotype was seen a handful of times. The chain couples TRBV18 to TRBJ1-4; weak D call: TRBD1 (6 bases). Germline CDR1 and CDR2: KGHSH and LQKENI. Trimming stripped 0 bases from V and 6 bases from J, with 11 bases between. The CDR3 consists of 15 residues. CDR3: CASSPPSHRDEKLFF. In nucleotides, the CDR3 is TGTGCCAGCTCACCACCAAGTCACAGGGATGAAAAACTGTTTTTT.

V and J are TRBV20-1 and TRBJ1-4; no clear D gene. Germline V gives CDR1 DFQATT, CDR2 SNEGSKA (reference sequence). V was clipped by 0 bases and J by 5 bases, with 10 bases between them. The CDR3 covers 14 residues. CDR3 bases: TGCAGTGCTAGAGATATAGGACGGAATGAAAAACTGTTTTTT. As protein: CSARDIGRNEKLFF.

This clonotype has ten or more counts. The gene calls are TRBV7-3 and TRBJ1-6; no reliable D call. Per the germline V gene, CDR1 is SGHTA and CDR2 is FQGTGA. Deletions cut 2 bases from V and 8 bases from J, with 7 bases between. This CDR3 region has 13 residues. The CDR3 coding sequence is TGTGCCAGCAGCTTATATAAAGATTCACCCCTCCACTTT. It translates to CASSLYKDSPLHF. Supplemented by reference TRBV7-3 and TRBJ1-6, the full variable domain reads GAGVSQTPSNKVTEKGKYVELRCDPISGHTALYWYRQSLGQGPEFLIYFQGTGAADDSGLPNDRFFAVRPEGSVSTLKIQRTERGDSAVYLCASSLYKDSPLHFGNGTRLTVT.

This clonotype was detected only a few times. As DNA, the CDR3 is TGCGCCAGCAGCTTGGACAGGGGACTTAACACTGAAGCTTTCTTT. Translating gives CASSLDRGLNTEAFF. V and J are TRBV5-1 and TRBJ1-1; 7 nucleotides line up with TRBD1. This CDR3 region has 15 residues. V lost 0 bases and J lost 2; bases outside the gene matches: 4. Germline CDR1 is SGHRS and CDR2 is YFSETQ.

This clonotype was recorded many times. The gene calls are TRBV7-2 and TRBJ2-5, with 8 bases matching TRBD2. Losses at the gene ends were 1 base for V and 5 bases for J; bases not matched to a gene: 3. The germline CDR1 and CDR2 sequences are SGHTA and FQGNSA. The CDR3 is made up of 14 amino acids. DNA for the CDR3: TGTGCCAGCAGCTTAGGACTAGCGAGGGAGACCCAGTACTTC. It translates to CASSLGLARETQYF.

The V gene is TRBV5-5, the J gene TRBJ2-1; no definite D call. From germline, CDR1 is SGHKS and CDR2 YYEKEE (reference sequence). The CDR3 length is 16 residues. Trimming pared 1 base from V and 2 bases from J, leaving 13 bases between. In nucleotides, the CDR3 is TGTGCCAGCAGCTTGTCATCGGTAAATCCCTACAATGAGCAGTTCTTC. This codes for CASSLSSVNPYNEQFF.

This clonotype appeared a few times. The rearrangement links TRBV7-2 to TRBJ1-4; 7 bases fit TRBD1. The CDR3 is 14 amino acids. CDR1 is SGHTA, CDR2 FQGNSA, per germline. V gave up 6 bases and J gave up 8 bases; unmatched junction bases: 9. The CDR3 coding sequence is TGTGCCAGCAGTGCTACAGGGGTAAAGGAAAAACTGTTTTTT. Protein product: CASSATGVKEKLFF.

This clonotype was seen at least ten times. The V call is TRBV7-2, the J call TRBJ2-2; 9 nucleotides match TRBD2. The CDR3 consists of 15 residues. The germline gives CDR1 SGHTA, CDR2 FQGNSA. Trimming removed 8 bases from V and 7 bases from J; junction bases left unmatched: 11. CDR3 sequence (DNA): TGTGCCAGCTCGGGGACTAGCTCTTGGGGCGGGGAGCTGTTTTTT. It encodes CASSGTSSWGGELFF.

The CDR3 nucleotides are TGTGCCAGCAGCCCAAGGACAGGGCCGCAGAACACTGAAGCTTTCTTT. This codes for CASSPRTGPQNTEAFF. This chain joins TRBV9 and TRBJ1-1, with TRBD1 identical over 8 bases. The germline CDR1 and CDR2 sequences are SGDLS and YYNGEE. The J segment lost 1 base and the V segment lost 4 bases, leaving 9 bases of the junction unmatched. The CDR3 consists of 16 residues.

The J gene is TRBJ2-6, the V gene TRBV6-2 or TRBV6-3, with 7 bases identical to TRBD1. The CDR3 length is 18 residues. Germline CDR1 is MNHEY and CDR2 is SVGEGT. V lost 5 bases to trimming and J lost 0 bases; unmatched junction nucleotides: 10. CDR3 loop: CASSPPQTGYSGANVLTF. The DNA for the CDR3 is TGTGCCAGCAGTCCTCCCCAGACAGGGTACTCTGGGGCCAACGTCCTGACTTTC.

This clonotype was counted between two and nine times. This chain uses TRBV6-1 with TRBJ2-5; 8 nucleotides line up with TRBD1. With V trimmed by 8 bases and J by 4 bases, 9 bases remained unmatched. The germline V gene encodes CDR1 MNHNS and CDR2 SASEGT. The CDR3 is 14 residues long. The CDR3 reads CASGRTGKGETQYF. The CDR3 DNA follows: TGTGCCAGCGGGCGGACAGGGAAGGGAGAGACCCAGTACTTC.

This clonotype came up a few times. CDR3 loop: CASSLLPTQGDTQYF. The CDR3 DNA is TGCGCCAGCAGCTTGCTCCCGACACAAGGGGATACGCAGTATTTT. The rearrangement joins TRBV5-1 to TRBJ2-3; unclear D gene. The V end lost 1 base, the J end lost 6 bases, and 15 bases lay between the germline ends. Looked up from germline, CDR1 is SGHRS and CDR2 is YFSETQ. The CDR3 runs 15 residues. Drawing the rest from reference TRBV5-1 and TRBJ2-3, the complete variable domain is KAGVTQTPRYLIKTRGQQVTLSCSPISGHRSVSWYQQTPGQGLQFLFEYFSETQRNKGNFPGRFSGRQFSNSRSEMNVSTLELGDSALYLCASSLLPTQGDTQYFGPGTRLTVL.

V usage is TRBV28 and J usage is TRBJ2-7; the D gene could be TRBD1 or TRBD2 (5 bases each). The CDR3 sequence is 14 residues long. V gave up 2 bases and J gave up 4 bases, with 12 bases separating them. CDR1 is MDHEN, CDR2 SYDVKM, per germline. The chain's CDR3 is CASSLGGAVYEQYV. In DNA form, the CDR3 reads TGTGCCAGCAGTTTAGGGGGAGCGGTTTACGAGCAGTACGTC.

This clonotype was seen a handful of times. The chain couples TRBV30 to TRBJ1-5; D is uncertain. The V gene lost 0 bases and the J gene lost 1 base, with 7 bases spanning the gap. Germline V gene data show CDR1 as GTSNPN and CDR2 as SVGIG (reference sequence). The CDR3 sequence is 14 residues long. The CDR3 nucleotides read TGTGCCTGGAGTGTCTTGACGAGCAATCAGCCCCAGCATTTT. It translates to CAWSVLTSNQPQHF.